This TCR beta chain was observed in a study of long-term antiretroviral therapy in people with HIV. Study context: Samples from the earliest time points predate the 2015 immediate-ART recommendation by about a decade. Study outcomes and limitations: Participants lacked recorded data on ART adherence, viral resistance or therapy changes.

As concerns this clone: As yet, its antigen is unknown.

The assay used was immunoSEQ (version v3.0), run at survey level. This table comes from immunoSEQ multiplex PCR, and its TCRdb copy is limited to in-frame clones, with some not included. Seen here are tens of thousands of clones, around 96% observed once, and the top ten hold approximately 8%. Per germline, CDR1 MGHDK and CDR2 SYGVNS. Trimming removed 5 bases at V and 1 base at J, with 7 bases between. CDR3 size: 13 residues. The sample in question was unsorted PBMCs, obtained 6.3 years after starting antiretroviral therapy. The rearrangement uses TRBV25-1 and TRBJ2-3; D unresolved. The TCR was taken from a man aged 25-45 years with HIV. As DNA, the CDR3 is TGTGCCAGCAGTTCAACCGGCACAGATACGCAGTATTTT. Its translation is CASSSTGTDTQYF. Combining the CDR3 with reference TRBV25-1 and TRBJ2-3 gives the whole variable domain EADIYQTPRYLVIGTGKKITLECSQTMGHDKMYWYQQDPGMELHLIHYSYGVNSTEKGDLSSESTVSRIRTEHFPLTLESARPSHTSQYLCASSSTGTDTQYFGPGTRLTVL.